These 22 T cell receptor beta chains were all obtained from the same sample, sequenced in a study of cytomegalovirus exposure and HLA in healthy donors. TCRdb's copy holds only in-frame clones and misses some; the assay was immunoSEQ multiplex PCR. The sample holds more than 95,000 clones, more than 70% seen once. The source material was PBMCs. These receptors all come from a man aged 18 to 29 in good health and CMV-seronegative.

The chain couples TRBV15 to TRBJ1-5; D gene unclear. Trimming removed 2 bases from V and 6 bases from J, with 11 bases in between. Per germline, CDR1 LNHNV and CDR2 YYDKDF (reference sequence). This CDR3 spans 14 amino acids. Here the CDR3 DNA reads TGTGCCACCAGCAGAATTACCAGTGGTCAGCCCCAGCATTTT. This codes for CATSRITSGQPQHF.

This sequence joins TRBV25-1 and TRBJ2-5; 11 bases map to TRBD2. V lost 4 bases, J lost 3 bases, and 10 bases stayed unmatched. CDR3 length: 17 amino acids. CDR1 and CDR2 from the germline V gene are MGHDK and SYGVNS. CDR3 sequence reads: CASSVGRGTSGKETQYF. The CDR3 DNA reads as TGTGCCAGCAGTGTAGGGCGGGGGACTAGCGGAAAAGAGACCCAGTACTTC.

This chain links TRBV29-1 with TRBJ2-1, with a tentative D call TRBD2 (6 bases). CDR1 and CDR2 (germline): SQVTM, ANQGSEA. This CDR3 is 15 amino acids long. V lost 7 bases and J 4 bases, leaving 20 bases between the germline ends. As DNA, the CDR3 is TGCAGCGGGAAGACTAGTCCCGGGTTGTACAATGAGCAGTTCTTC. Translating it yields CSGKTSPGLYNEQFF.

This sequence joins TRBV28 and TRBJ1-1, with TRBD1 matching over 7 bases. This CDR3 region has 16 residues. From germline, CDR1 is MDHEN and CDR2 SYDVKM. Trimming cost V 3 bases and J 3 bases; bases outside gene matches: 10. CDR3 protein: CASSLLWETGHTEAFF. The CDR3 DNA reads as TGTGCCAGCAGTTTGCTGTGGGAGACAGGGCACACTGAAGCTTTCTTT. The whole variable domain, remainder taken from reference TRBV28 and TRBJ1-1, is DVKVTQSSRYLVKRTGEKVFLECVQDMDHENMFWYRQDPGLGLRLIYFSYDVKMKEKGDIPEGYSVSREKKERFSLILESASTNQTSMYLCASSLLWETGHTEAFFGQGTRLTVV.

The J gene is TRBJ1-2, the V gene TRBV19; 7 bases are shared with TRBD1. Germline CDR1 LNHDA, CDR2 SQIVND (reference sequence). There are 13 residues in the CDR3. V lost 6 bases to trimming and J lost 8 bases; unmatched junction nucleotides: 9. CDR3 bases: TGTGCCAGTAGAAACCGGGACAGAGGGGGCTACACCTTC. Its protein is CASRNRDRGGYTF. The variable domain in full, completed from reference TRBV19 and TRBJ1-2, reads DGGITQSPKYLFRKEGQNVTLSCEQNLNHDAMYWYRQDPGQGLRLIYYSQIVNDFQKGDIAEGYSVSREKKESFPLTVTSAQKNPTAFYLCASRNRDRGGYTFGSGTRLTVV.

The genes are TRBV19 and TRBJ2-7; a weak D match, TRBD1 (5 bases). Germline V gene sequence: CDR1 LNHDA, CDR2 SQIVND (reference sequence). V shed 3 bases and J shed 6 bases, with 18 bases lying between them. The CDR3 runs 15 residues. The CDR3 sequence is CASSIFSAGKGEQYF. CDR3 coding DNA: TGTGCCAGTAGTATTTTTTCGGCAGGGAAAGGCGAGCAGTACTTC.

The rearrangement joins TRBV27 to TRBJ1-4; D is perhaps TRBD1 (6 bases). V was shortened by 6 bases and J by 6 bases, with 17 bases between the two germline ends. Germline V lookup: CDR1 MNHEY, CDR2 SMNVEV (reference sequence). The CDR3 is 15 amino acids. The CDR3 bases are TGTGCCAGCAGAGAGGGTGGGGACATGTATGAAAAACTGTTTTTT. Translating it yields CASREGGDMYEKLFF.

The J gene is TRBJ1-4, the V gene TRBV5-1; 7 bases align to TRBD1. Looked up from germline, CDR1 is SGHRS and CDR2 is YFSETQ. The junction had 6 bases not matched to a gene; V was cut back by 1 base and J by 0 bases. This CDR3 has 17 residues. In DNA form, the CDR3 reads TGCGCCAGCAGCTTGTCGGTCAGGGGGGCAACTAATGAAAAACTGTTTTTT. It codes for CASSLSVRGATNEKLFF.

The chain joins TRBV5-1 to TRBJ2-5; TRBD2 agrees at 11 bases. J gave up 1 base and V 5 bases, and 4 bases lay outside the gene matches. The CDR3 runs 15 residues. CDR1 and CDR2 (germline): SGHRS, YFSETQ. CDR3: CASRLGLAGQETQYF. The CDR3 DNA reads TGCGCCAGCAGGCTCGGACTAGCGGGCCAAGAGACCCAGTACTTC.

The rearrangement links TRBV25-1 to TRBJ1-4; 9 nucleotides align to TRBD1. Unmatched junction bases numbered 5, after V lost 8 bases and J lost 4 bases. Germline V CDR1 and CDR2: MGHDK, SYGVNS. The CDR3 runs 14 residues. CDR3: CASGWTGVNEKLFF. In DNA form, the CDR3 reads TGTGCCAGCGGGTGGACAGGGGTTAATGAAAAACTGTTTTTT.

V and J are TRBV6-6 and TRBJ2-7, with 10 nucleotides matching TRBD1. This CDR3 has 16 residues. V was pared by 2 bases and J by 2 bases, with 6 bases of the junction left unmatched. Germline loops: CDR1 MNHNY, CDR2 SVGAGI (reference sequence). In DNA, the CDR3 is TGTGCCAGCAGTTACCACTCGGGACAGGGGACCTACGAGCAGTACTTC. Translated: CASSYHSGQGTYEQYF.

The chain recombines TRBV19 with TRBJ1-5; D is unresolved. Germline loops: CDR1 LNHDA, CDR2 SQIVND (reference sequence). The CDR3 length is 14 residues. V was trimmed by 3 bases and J by 0 bases, leaving 6 bases between them. As DNA, the CDR3 is TGTGCCAGTAGTATCCAGGATAGCAATCAGCCCCAGCATTTT. Translating it yields CASSIQDSNQPQHF.

This rearrangement joins TRBV7-2 to TRBJ1-2; D is unresolved. This CDR3 is 14 amino acids long. From germline, CDR1 is SGHTA and CDR2 FQGNSA. V lost 1 base to trimming and J lost 8 bases, with 14 bases between them. The CDR3 DNA reads TGTGCCAGCAGCTTAGAGTCGGGTCCGTGGGGCTACACCTTC. Translation gives CASSLESGPWGYTF. Full variable domain (outside the CDR3, taken from reference TRBV7-2 and TRBJ1-2): GAGVSQSPSNKVTEKGKDVELRCDPISGHTALYWYRQSLGQGLEFLIYFQGNSAPDKSGLPSDRFSAERTGGSVSTLTIQRTQQEDSAVYLCASSLESGPWGYTFGSGTRLTVV.

The chain links TRBV30 to TRBJ1-3, with 8 bases matching TRBD1. CDR3 length equals 18 residues. Germline values: CDR1 GTSNPN, CDR2 SVGIG (reference sequence). Trimming at V came to 1 base and at J to 0 bases, leaving 11 bases not matched to a gene. CDR3 in DNA: TGTGCCTGGAGTGGACCGACAGGGGCATATCTCTCTGGAAACACCATATATTTT. It encodes CAWSGPTGAYLSGNTIYF.

This sequence joins TRBV6-6 and TRBJ1-1; D is perhaps TRBD1 (6 bases). V was pared by 4 bases and J by 2 bases, with 11 bases between. Germline V gene sequence: CDR1 MNHNY, CDR2 SVGAGI (reference sequence). The CDR3 loop spans 14 amino acids. The CDR3 DNA follows: TGTGCCAGCAGTTCGGAACAGGGAAACACTGAAGCTTTCTTT. Translating it yields CASSSEQGNTEAFF.

The chain recombines TRBV6-6 with TRBJ2-6; D gene unclear. Trimming left V 5 bases short and J 1 base short, with 9 bases between. CDR1 and CDR2 from the germline V gene are MNHNY and SVGAGI (reference sequence). The CDR3 runs to 15 residues. This CDR3 is CASSDALSGANVLTF. CDR3 nucleotides: TGTGCCAGCAGTGATGCCCTATCTGGGGCCAACGTCCTGACTTTC.

This chain connects TRBV28 to TRBJ2-1; perhaps TRBD2 as D (6 bases). The V end lost 8 bases, the J end lost 5 bases, and 22 bases lay between the germline ends. Germline V lookup: CDR1 MDHEN, CDR2 SYDVKM. The CDR3 covers 16 residues. CDR3 nucleotides: TGTGCCAGCTCAGCCGGAGGGCTAGCGCCGAACAATGAGCAGTTCTTC. Translating gives CASSAGGLAPNNEQFF.

This chain links TRBV4-2 with TRBJ2-7, with TRBD2 matching 9 bases. Germline trimming cut 1 base from V and 2 bases from J; bases unmatched to any gene: 3. Germline V gene data show CDR1 as LGHNA and CDR2 as YNFKEQ. This CDR3 contains 15 residues. CDR3 residues: CASSQGLAATYEQYF. The CDR3 DNA is TGTGCCAGCAGCCAAGGACTAGCGGCAACCTACGAGCAGTACTTC.

The chain carries TRBV5-4 and TRBJ1-3; a weak D match, TRBD1 (5 bases). Trimming removed 4 bases at V and 4 bases at J, with 12 bases between. This CDR3 has 14 residues. Germline CDR1 is SGHNT and CDR2 is YYREEE (reference sequence). The CDR3 DNA sequence: TGTGCCAGCAGCCGAACAGGCAACGGAAACACCATATATTTT. It codes for CASSRTGNGNTIYF.

V usage is TRBV11-3 and J usage is TRBJ2-7; TRBD2 aligns across 9 bases. The ends lost 0 bases at V and 6 bases at J; junction bases unmatched: 3. The CDR3 runs to 14 residues. The germline V gene has CDR1 SGHNT and CDR2 YENEEA. The DNA for the CDR3 is TGTGCCAGCAGCTTAGAATCTAGCGGGACCGAGCAGTACTTC. Translated, it gives CASSLESSGTEQYF.

This sequence joins TRBV28 and TRBJ1-5, with 10 bases fitting TRBD1. Germline CDR1 MDHEN, CDR2 SYDVKM. The V gene end was trimmed by 5 bases and the J gene end by 6 bases; junction bases not matched to a gene: 13. The CDR3 sequence is 17 residues long. CDR3 coding DNA: TGTGCCAGCAGTGGAGACAGGGGGCGCTTTGATGGTCAGCCCCAGCATTTT. Amino acid sequence: CASSGDRGRFDGQPQHF.

V usage is TRBV6-1 and J usage is TRBJ2-7, with D perhaps TRBD1 (6 bases). CDR1 and CDR2 (germline): MNHNS, SASEGT. The CDR3 is made up of 12 amino acids. V was trimmed by 5 bases and J by 4 bases, leaving 9 bases between them. CDR3 DNA sequence: TGTGCCAGCAGTAAACAGGGTTACGAGCAGTACTTC. Translated: CASSKQGYEQYF.